This T cell receptor beta chain was retrieved from a study of beta chain features in type 1 diabetes. The study's findings and limits: Patients and controls would be equally affected if PCR favored shorter templates. Across all four CD4+ subsets, people with type 1 diabetes showed modestly shorter TCRB CDR3s.

The germline V gene has CDR1 MDHEN and CDR2 SYDVKM. V was shortened by 4 bases and J by 3 bases, with 13 bases between the two germline ends. CDR3 length equals 14 residues. Concerning this clone itself: The antigen remains undetermined.

The study reverse transcribed the entire isolated RNA, so it sequenced expressed TCRB transcripts. Clones were sequenced by immunoSEQ multiplex PCR, and TCRdb holds only the in-frame ones, with some missing. Of a few hundred thousand clones in the sample, 8% to 10% were seen once. V usage is TRBV28 and J usage is TRBJ2-7; tentatively, D is TRBD1 or TRBD2 (5 bases each). The origin of this receptor is a man younger than 45 with type 1 diabetes. The sample comprised central memory CD4+ T cells from blood. The CDR3 DNA is TGTGCCAGCAGTTCACTAGGAGACAGCTACGAGCAGTACTTC. Translated: CASSSLGDSYEQYF.